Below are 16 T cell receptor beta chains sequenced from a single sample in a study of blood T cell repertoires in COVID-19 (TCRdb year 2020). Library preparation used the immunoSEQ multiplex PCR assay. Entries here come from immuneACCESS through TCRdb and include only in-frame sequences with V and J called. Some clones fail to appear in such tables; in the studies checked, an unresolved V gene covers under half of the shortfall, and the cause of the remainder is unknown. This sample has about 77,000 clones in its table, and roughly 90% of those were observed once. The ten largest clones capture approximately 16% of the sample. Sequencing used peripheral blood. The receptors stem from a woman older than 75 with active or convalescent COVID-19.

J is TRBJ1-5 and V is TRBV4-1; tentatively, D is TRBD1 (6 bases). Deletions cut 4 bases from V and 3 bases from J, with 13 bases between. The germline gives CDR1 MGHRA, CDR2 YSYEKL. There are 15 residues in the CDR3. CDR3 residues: CASSPRGGNNQPQHF. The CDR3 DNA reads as TGCGCCAGCAGCCCCAGGGGAGGGAACAATCAGCCCCAGCATTTT.

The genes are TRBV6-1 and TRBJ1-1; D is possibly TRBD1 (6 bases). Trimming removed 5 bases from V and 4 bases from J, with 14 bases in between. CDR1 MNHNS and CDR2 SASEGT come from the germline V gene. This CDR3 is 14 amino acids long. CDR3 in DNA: TGTGCCAGCAGTTATTCCGGGACAAGCACTGAAGCTTTCTTT. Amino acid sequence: CASSYSGTSTEAFF.

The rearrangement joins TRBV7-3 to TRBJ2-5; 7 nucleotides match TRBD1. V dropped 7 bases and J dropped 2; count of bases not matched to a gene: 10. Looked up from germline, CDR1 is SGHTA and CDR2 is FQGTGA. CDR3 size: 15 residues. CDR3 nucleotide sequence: TGTGCCAGCACCCATCCCCGGGACAGACAAGAGACCCAGTACTTC. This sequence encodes CASTHPRDRQETQYF.

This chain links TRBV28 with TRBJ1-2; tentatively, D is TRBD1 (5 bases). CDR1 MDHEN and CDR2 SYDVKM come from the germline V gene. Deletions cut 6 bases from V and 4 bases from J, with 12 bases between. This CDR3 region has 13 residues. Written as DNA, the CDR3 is TGTGCCAGCAGACAGGCGATAGGCTATGGCTACACCTTC. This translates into CASRQAIGYGYTF.

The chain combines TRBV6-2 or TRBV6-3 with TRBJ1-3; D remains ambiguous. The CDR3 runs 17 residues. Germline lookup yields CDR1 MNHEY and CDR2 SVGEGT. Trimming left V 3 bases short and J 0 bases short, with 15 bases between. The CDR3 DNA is TGTGCCAGCAGTTATTGGACGTCGGGAGACTCTGGAAACACCATATATTTT. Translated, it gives CASSYWTSGDSGNTIYF.

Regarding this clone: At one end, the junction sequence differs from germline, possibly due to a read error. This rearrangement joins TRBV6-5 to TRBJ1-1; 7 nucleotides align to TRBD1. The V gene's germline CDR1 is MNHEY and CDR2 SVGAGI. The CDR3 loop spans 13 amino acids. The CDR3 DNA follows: TGTGCCAGCAGGTACTACAGGGGAAGGGAAGCTTTCTTT. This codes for CASRYYRGREAFF.

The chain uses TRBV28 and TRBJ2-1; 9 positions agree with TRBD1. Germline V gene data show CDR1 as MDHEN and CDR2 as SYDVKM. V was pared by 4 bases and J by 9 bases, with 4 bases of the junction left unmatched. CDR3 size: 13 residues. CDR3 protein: CASSSGDRAEQFF. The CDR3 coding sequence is TGTGCCAGCAGTTCCGGGGACAGGGCTGAGCAGTTCTTC. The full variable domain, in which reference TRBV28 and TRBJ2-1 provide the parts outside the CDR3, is DVKVTQSSRYLVKRTGEKVFLECVQDMDHENMFWYRQDPGLGLRLIYFSYDVKMKEKGDIPEGYSVSREKKERFSLILESASTNQTSMYLCASSSGDRAEQFFGPGTRLTVL.

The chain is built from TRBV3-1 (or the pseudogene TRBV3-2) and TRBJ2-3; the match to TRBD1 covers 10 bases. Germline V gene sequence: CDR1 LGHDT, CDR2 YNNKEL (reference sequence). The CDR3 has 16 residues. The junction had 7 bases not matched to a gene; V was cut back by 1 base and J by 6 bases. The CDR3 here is CASSQATGGAGDTQYF. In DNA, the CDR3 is TGTGCCAGCAGCCAAGCGACAGGGGGCGCAGGGGATACGCAGTATTTT.

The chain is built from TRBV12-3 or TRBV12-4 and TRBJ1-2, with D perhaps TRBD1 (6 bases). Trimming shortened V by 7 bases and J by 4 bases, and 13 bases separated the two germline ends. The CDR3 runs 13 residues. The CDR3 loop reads CASTPQGGYGYTF. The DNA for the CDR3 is TGTGCCAGCACCCCACAGGGCGGCTATGGCTACACCTTC.

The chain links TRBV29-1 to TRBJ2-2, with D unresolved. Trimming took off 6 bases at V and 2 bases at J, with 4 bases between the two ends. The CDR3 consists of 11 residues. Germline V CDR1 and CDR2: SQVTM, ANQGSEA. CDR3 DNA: TGCAGCGTCGGTAACACCGGGGAGCTGTTTTTT. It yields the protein CSVGNTGELFF.

The CDR3 region has the DNA TGTGCCAGCAGTTTGGCAGGGACAAAATCTGGGGCCAACGTCCTGACTTTC. Its protein product is CASSLAGTKSGANVLTF. The chain uses TRBV27 and TRBJ2-6, with a weak D call TRBD1 (6 bases). The CDR3 is 17 residues long. Germline values: CDR1 MNHEY, CDR2 SMNVEV (reference sequence). Trimming removed 3 bases from V and 1 base from J, with 13 bases in between. Supplemented by reference TRBV27 and TRBJ2-6, the full variable domain reads EAQVTQNPRYLITVTGKKLTVTCSQNMNHEYMSWYRQDPGLGLRQIYYSMNVEVTDKGDVPEGYKVSRKEKRNFPLILESPSPNQTSLYFCASSLAGTKSGANVLTFGAGSRLTVL.

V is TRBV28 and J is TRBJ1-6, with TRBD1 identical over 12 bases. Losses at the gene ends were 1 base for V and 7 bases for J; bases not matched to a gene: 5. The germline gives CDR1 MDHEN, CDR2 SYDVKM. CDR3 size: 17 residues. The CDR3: CASSLLGDRGQNSPLHF. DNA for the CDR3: TGTGCCAGCAGTTTATTAGGGGACAGGGGGCAGAATTCACCCCTCCACTTT.

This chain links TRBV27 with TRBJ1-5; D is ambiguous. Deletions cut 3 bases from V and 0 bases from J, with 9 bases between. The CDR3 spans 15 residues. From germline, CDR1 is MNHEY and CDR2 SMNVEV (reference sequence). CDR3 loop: CASSFEGYSNQPQHF. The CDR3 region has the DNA TGTGCCAGCAGTTTTGAGGGCTATAGCAATCAGCCCCAGCATTTT.

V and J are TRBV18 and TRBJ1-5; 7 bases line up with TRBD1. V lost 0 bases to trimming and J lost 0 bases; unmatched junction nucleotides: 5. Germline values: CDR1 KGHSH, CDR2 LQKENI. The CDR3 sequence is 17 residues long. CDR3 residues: CASSPPSAGGSNQPQHF. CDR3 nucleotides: TGTGCCAGCTCACCACCGTCGGCAGGGGGTAGCAATCAGCCCCAGCATTTT.

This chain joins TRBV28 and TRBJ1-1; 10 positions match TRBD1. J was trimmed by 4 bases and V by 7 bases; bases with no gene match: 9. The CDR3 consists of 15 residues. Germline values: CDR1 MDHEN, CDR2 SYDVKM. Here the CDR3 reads CASNTGTGVLTEAFF. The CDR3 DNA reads TGTGCCAGCAATACCGGGACAGGGGTTCTCACTGAAGCTTTCTTT.

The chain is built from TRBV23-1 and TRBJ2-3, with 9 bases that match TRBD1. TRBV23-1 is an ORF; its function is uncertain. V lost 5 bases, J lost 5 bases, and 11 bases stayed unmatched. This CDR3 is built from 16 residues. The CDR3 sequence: CASSMSQGAPGDTQYF. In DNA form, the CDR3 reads TGCGCCAGCAGTATGTCACAGGGGGCGCCAGGAGATACGCAGTATTTT.